This paragraph reports one T cell receptor (beta chain). What it recognizes is unknown. This sample was taken from a study of long-term antiretroviral therapy in people with HIV. The study, taken as a whole, reports: Information on adherence to ART, viral resistance or therapy changes was unavailable. Increased diversity was seen after ART, yet it remained lower than in transplant donor controls.

Survey level was the resolution at which the v3.0 immunoSEQ assay ran. Sequencing was intended to reach about 35,000-50,000 T-cell genomes per sample. This table comes from immunoSEQ multiplex PCR, and its TCRdb copy is limited to in-frame clones, with some not included. The profile shows some 40,000 clones, around 93% of them singletons. V was clipped by 0 bases and J by 0 bases, with 10 bases between them. CDR1 SGHRS and CDR2 YFSETQ come from the germline V gene. This CDR3 region has 15 residues. This clonotype was obtained from a man aged 25 to 40 with HIV. The genes are TRBV5-1 and TRBJ2-7; no definite D call. The input for sequencing was unsorted PBMCs, taken roughly 9.5 years after starting antiretroviral therapy. In DNA, the CDR3 is TGCGCCAGCAGCTTGGCAGGTTCCCACTCCTACGAGCAGTACTTC. Translated: CASSLAGSHSYEQYF.